The 5 T cell receptor beta chains reported below all come from one sample, sequenced in a study of response to subunit inactivated influenza vaccine. TCRdb processed the RT-PCR reads anew with MiXCR; each CDR3 protein has one entry. The data hold over 750,000 distinct CDR3 sequences, with around 21% observed a single time. Specimen: PBMCs from blood, collected more than 4 days after vaccination. These receptors all stem from a man aged 50 to 60 who received an inactivated influenza vaccine.

This sequence joins TRBV12-3 or TRBV12-4 and TRBJ1-1; D is possibly TRBD1 (5 bases). The CDR3 sequence is 13 residues long. The V and J ends lost 6 bases and 4 bases respectively, with 12 bases between them. Here the CDR3 DNA reads TGTGCCAGCAGCGACAGTAGCGGCACTGAAGCTTTCTTT. The encoded protein is CASSDSSGTEAFF.

V usage is TRBV13 and J usage is TRBJ2-7; the D call may be TRBD1 or TRBD2 (6 bases each). Germline loops: CDR1 PRHDT, CDR2 FYEKMQ (reference sequence). V lost 5 bases, J lost 7 bases, and 18 bases lay in between. This CDR3 is built from 14 residues. The CDR3 spells CASSRQGRGWEQYF. CDR3 DNA: TGTGCCAGCAGCCGCCAGGGGCGGGGATGGGAGCAGTACTTC.

The V gene is TRBV14, the J gene TRBJ2-3, with a weak D call TRBD2 (5 bases). V was shortened by 0 bases and J by 0 bases, with 13 bases between the two germline ends. The V gene's germline CDR1 is SGHDN and CDR2 FVKESK. CDR3 size: 17 residues. In DNA, the CDR3 is TGTGCCAGCAGCCAAGAATTGGTGGGAGCGAGCACAGATACGCAGTATTTT. It encodes CASSQELVGASTDTQYF. The complete variable domain, with remaining parts taken from reference TRBV14 and TRBJ2-3, reads EAGVTQFPSHSVIEKGQTVTLRCDPISGHDNLYWYRRVMGKEIKFLLHFVKESKQDESGMPNNRFLAERTGGTYSTLKVQPAELEDSGVYFCASSQELVGASTDTQYFGPGTRLTVL.

This sequence joins TRBV3-1 and TRBJ2-7, with D uncertain. The CDR3 is made up of 14 amino acids. Trimming removed 1 base at V and 0 bases at J, with 7 bases between. The germline CDR1 and CDR2 sequences are LGHDT and YNNKEL (reference sequence). The CDR3 nucleotides read TGTGCCAGCAGCCAAGTTCCTGACTCCTACGAGCAGTACTTC. Translating it yields CASSQVPDSYEQYF.

This clonotype was seen a few times. The genes are TRBV12-3 or TRBV12-4 and TRBJ2-3; D perhaps matches TRBD2 (6 bases). With 5 bases removed from V and 0 bases from J, the gap between germline ends came to 12 bases. The length of the CDR3 is 15 residues. This CDR3 reads CASSLLSGSTDTQYF. The CDR3 DNA reads TGTGCCAGCAGTCTCCTTAGCGGAAGCACAGATACGCAGTATTTT.